Below are 5 T cell receptor beta chains sequenced from a single sample in a study of OX40 agonist ivuxolimab in advanced cancers. Profiling relied on immunoSEQ multiplex PCR, and the TCRdb table lists in-frame clones only, not all of them. The repertoire holds 45,000 or so clones, with around 90% as singletons. Source: CD4+ or CD8+ T cells sorted from blood, taken in a trial of the OX40 agonist ivuxolimab. The receptors originated from an adult with an advanced solid tumor such as melanoma, head and neck, liver or kidney cancer.

This clone was picked up one time. The chain couples TRBV4-3 to TRBJ2-1; a possible D gene is TRBD2 (6 bases). This CDR3 contains 16 residues. Germline CDR1 reads LGHNA; CDR2 reads YSLEER. V dropped 0 bases and J dropped 4 bases, with 13 bases sitting between them. The CDR3 DNA reads as TGCGCCAGCAGCCAAGATCGGGGCGGAGGGTACAATGAGCAGTTCTTC. Residues: CASSQDRGGGYNEQFF.

The chain employs TRBV6-1 and TRBJ1-5; D gene unclear. Looked up from germline, CDR1 is MNHNS and CDR2 is SASEGT. The CDR3 contains 12 residues. Trimming left V 6 bases short and J 2 bases short, with 5 bases between. The CDR3: CASRERNQPQHF. For the CDR3, the DNA is TGTGCCAGCAGGGAGCGCAATCAGCCCCAGCATTTT.

The genes are TRBV5-6 and TRBJ1-2; weak D call: TRBD1 (5 bases). This CDR3 is 15 amino acids long. Per the germline V gene, CDR1 is SGHDT and CDR2 is YYEEEE. V was cut by 3 bases and J by 5 bases, with 17 bases left in between. This CDR3 is CASSSSTRGIYGYTF. CDR3 DNA sequence: TGTGCCAGCAGCTCGTCGACGCGGGGGATTTATGGCTACACCTTC.

The J gene is TRBJ2-6, the V gene TRBV27; the D gene is possibly TRBD1 (6 bases). Germline loops: CDR1 MNHEY, CDR2 SMNVEV (reference sequence). This CDR3 comprises 14 residues. Trimming shortened V by 6 bases and J by 4 bases, and 10 bases separated the two germline ends. Here the CDR3 reads CASRGAAGANVLTF. The DNA for the CDR3 is TGTGCCAGCAGGGGGGCTGCCGGGGCCAACGTCCTGACTTTC. The complete variable domain, with remaining parts taken from reference TRBV27 and TRBJ2-6, reads EAQVTQNPRYLITVTGKKLTVTCSQNMNHEYMSWYRQDPGLGLRQIYYSMNVEVTDKGDVPEGYKVSRKEKRNFPLILESPSPNQTSLYFCASRGAAGANVLTFGAGSRLTVL.

This chain connects TRBV5-1 to TRBJ1-1, with 10 bases identical to TRBD1. Germline values: CDR1 SGHRS, CDR2 YFSETQ. Trimming cost V 5 bases and J 1 base; bases outside gene matches: 20. The CDR3 has 20 amino acids. The CDR3 is CASSYTRDRGFIKWNTEAFF. The CDR3 DNA reads TGCGCCAGCAGTTACACACGGGACAGGGGATTTATTAAATGGAACACTGAAGCTTTCTTT.